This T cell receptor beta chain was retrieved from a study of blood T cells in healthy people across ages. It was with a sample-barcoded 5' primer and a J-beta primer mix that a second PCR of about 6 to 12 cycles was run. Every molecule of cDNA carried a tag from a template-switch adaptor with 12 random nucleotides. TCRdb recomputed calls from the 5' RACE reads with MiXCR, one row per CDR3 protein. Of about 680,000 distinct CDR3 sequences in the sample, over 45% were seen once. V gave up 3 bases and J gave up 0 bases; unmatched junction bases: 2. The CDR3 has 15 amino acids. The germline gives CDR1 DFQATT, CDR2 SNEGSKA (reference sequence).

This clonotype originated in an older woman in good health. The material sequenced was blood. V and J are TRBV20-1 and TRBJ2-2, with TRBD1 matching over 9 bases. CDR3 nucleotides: TGCAGTGCTAGCCACAGGGGGCCGAACACCGGGGAGCTGTTTTTT. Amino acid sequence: CSASHRGPNTGELFF.